These 28 T cell receptor beta chains share one sample of origin, sequenced in a study of T cell changes during pregnancy in multiple sclerosis. Using immunoSEQ multiplex PCR, the repertoire was profiled, and TCRdb retains in-frame clones only, with some absent. The sample gives around 20,000 clones, 80% to 90% of which show up once; roughly 6% is in the top ten. The sample here was CD8+ T cells from peripheral blood mononuclear cells, taken after pregnancy. The receptors here all came from a female donor in good health, enrolled as a control in a pregnancy study.

The chain links TRBV10-1 to TRBJ1-3; D not certain. The germline V gene encodes CDR1 WNHNN and CDR2 SYGVQD (reference sequence). The V gene lost 0 bases and the J gene lost 6 bases, with 9 bases spanning the gap. CDR3 size: 14 residues. This chain's CDR3 is CASSESQCENTIYF. DNA of the CDR3: TGCGCCAGCAGTGAGTCGCAGTGTGAAAACACCATATATTTT.

The CDR3 protein is CASSGVGTASYEQYF. The CDR3 DNA reads as TGTGCCAGCAGTGGGGTCGGGACAGCCTCCTACGAGCAGTACTTC. The chain recombines TRBV27 with TRBJ2-5, with TRBD1 matching 7 bases. The DNA end is more similar to TRBJ2-7, so the J call may be wrong. This CDR3 is built from 15 residues. Germline CDR1 MNHEY, CDR2 SMNVEV (reference sequence).

The V call is TRBV4-2, the J call TRBJ1-2, with D possibly matching TRBD1 (5 bases). Germline V gene lookup returns CDR1 LGHNA and CDR2 YNFKEQ. The CDR3 sequence is 13 residues long. Trimming took 6 bases from V and 6 from J, leaving 14 bases between them. This CDR3 reads CASRGGVSDGYTF. The CDR3, as DNA: TGTGCCAGCAGGGGAGGGGTATCTGATGGCTACACCTTC.

V and J are TRBV5-1 and TRBJ1-3, with D perhaps matching TRBD1 (5 bases). This CDR3 has 16 residues. CDR1 and CDR2 from the germline V gene are SGHRS and YFSETQ. V lost 0 bases and J lost 3, with 13 bases in between. Here the CDR3 reads CASSLEWGVVGNTIYF. The DNA of the CDR3 is TGCGCCAGCAGCTTGGAATGGGGGGTAGTTGGAAACACCATATATTTT.

The chain uses TRBV5-1 and TRBJ1-4; TRBD1 is a possible D gene (5 bases). The germline CDR1 and CDR2 sequences are SGHRS and YFSETQ. The V and J ends lost 4 bases and 4 bases respectively, with 17 bases between them. This CDR3 contains 16 residues. The CDR3, as DNA: TGCGCCAGCAGCCCTAGTCAGGGCGGCCTTAATGAAAAACTGTTTTTT. This translates into CASSPSQGGLNEKLFF.

This rearrangement joins TRBV10-1 to TRBJ1-5; the D gene is possibly TRBD1 (5 bases). Per germline, CDR1 WNHNN and CDR2 SYGVQD (reference sequence). The CDR3 is 15 residues long. Trimming shortened V by 8 bases and J by 2 bases, and 16 bases separated the two germline ends. The DNA for the CDR3 is TGCGCCAGCTGTTGGGGCAGGGCGGGCAATCAGCCCCAGCATTTT. Translated: CASCWGRAGNQPQHF.

The chain links TRBV19 to TRBJ1-6; D is ambiguous. The germline V gene has CDR1 LNHDA and CDR2 SQIVND (reference sequence). CDR3 length equals 16 residues. The ends were cut back, 4 bases at V and 2 bases at J, with 12 bases in the middle. The CDR3 DNA is TGTGCCAGTAGTAAAGTCGAAGCAACCTATAATTCACCCCTCCACTTT. This sequence encodes CASSKVEATYNSPLHF.

Here the CDR3 reads CASSPGPRAGELFF. The CDR3 bases are TGCGCCAGCAGCCCCGGACCGAGGGCCGGGGAGCTGTTTTTT. The chain is built from TRBV4-1 and TRBJ2-2, with a possible D match to TRBD2 (5 bases). CDR1 and CDR2 (germline): MGHRA, YSYEKL. The germline V and J ends were trimmed by 4 bases and 6 bases, with 12 bases remaining between them. This CDR3 is 14 amino acids long.

Only one count was recorded for this clone. The chain links TRBV6-5 to TRBJ2-7, with D uncertain. CDR3 length equals 14 residues. The germline V gene has CDR1 MNHEY and CDR2 SVGAGI. The V and J ends lost 2 bases and 3 bases respectively, with 11 bases between them. The CDR3 DNA reads TGTGCCAGCAGTTACACCCAGAATAACTACGAGCAGTACTTC. It encodes CASSYTQNNYEQYF.

The chain combines TRBV6-1 with TRBJ2-7; weak D call: TRBD1 (6 bases). V was clipped by 11 bases and J by 12 bases, with 32 bases between them. The CDR3 has 15 residues. The germline V gene has CDR1 MNHNS and CDR2 SASEGT. The CDR3 nucleotides read TGTGCCTCCCATGGTGCAGGGGACATCACCTCTCCCGCGTACTTC. Encoded protein: CASHGAGDITSPAYF.

This chain uses TRBV4-3 with TRBJ1-2; 8 nucleotides line up with TRBD1. Trimming cost V 2 bases and J 8 bases; bases outside gene matches: 4. Germline-derived CDR1 and CDR2 are LGHNA and YSLEER. This CDR3 region has 13 residues. This chain's CDR3 is CASSQRTGTGYTF. The DNA for the CDR3 is TGCGCCAGCAGCCAACGGACAGGGACCGGCTACACCTTC.

This clone is labeled as medium-sized. The chain combines TRBV23-1 with TRBJ1-2; D is perhaps TRBD1 (5 bases). TRBV23-1 is identified as an open reading frame with a role that is uncertain. CDR3 length: 13 residues. V gave up 4 bases and J gave up 8 bases, with 14 bases separating them. This CDR3 is CASSLGRAKGYTF. CDR3 nucleotides: TGCGCCAGCAGTCTGGGCAGGGCGAAAGGCTACACCTTC.

This rearrangement joins TRBV4-1 to TRBJ1-2; 8 bases are shared with TRBD1. The CDR3 sequence is 14 residues long. Germline V gene data show CDR1 as MGHRA and CDR2 as YSYEKL. J lost 7 bases, V lost 6 bases, and 10 bases had no gene match. The DNA of the CDR3 is TGCGCCAGCAGACTGCAGGGGGCCGGGGGTGGCTACACCTTC. This codes for CASRLQGAGGGYTF.

The chain is built from TRBV2 and TRBJ1-2, with D hard to call. The CDR3 has 16 amino acids. Per the germline V gene, CDR1 is SNHLY and CDR2 is FYNNEI. V was shortened by 6 bases and J by 3 bases, with 20 bases between the two germline ends. This CDR3 reads CASSDTKWVLDYGYTF. DNA for the CDR3: TGTGCCAGCAGCGACACCAAATGGGTTTTGGACTATGGCTACACCTTC.

The V call is TRBV19, the J call TRBJ2-5, with TRBD1 matching over 7 bases. Germline-derived CDR1 and CDR2 are LNHDA and SQIVND (reference sequence). The V and J ends lost 4 bases and 1 base, in that order; junction bases with no gene match: 3. This CDR3 comprises 14 residues. CDR3 bases: TGTGCCAGTAGTACAGACAGGGTCCAAGAGACCCAGTACTTC. This gives the protein CASSTDRVQETQYF.

The chain has TRBV7-9 and TRBJ1-2; D is ambiguous. The V end was cut by 0 bases, the J end by 1 base, with 12 bases between. This CDR3 has 16 amino acids. Germline assignment: CDR1 SEHNR and CDR2 FQNEAQ (reference sequence). CDR3 nucleotides: TGTGCCAGCAGCTTAGCCCGCGAGGAATTTAACTATGGCTACACCTTC. Amino acid sequence: CASSLAREEFNYGYTF.

CDR3 sequence (DNA): TGTGCCAGTAGTATTAGCAGGACAGGGTTTGGGGAGACCCAGTACTTC. It yields the protein CASSISRTGFGETQYF. The rearrangement links TRBV19 to TRBJ2-5, with 8 bases matching TRBD1. Germline V gene sequence: CDR1 LNHDA, CDR2 SQIVND (reference sequence). Trimming at V came to 3 bases and at J to 5 bases, leaving 11 bases not matched to a gene. The CDR3 is 16 residues long.

The J gene is TRBJ1-4, the V gene TRBV6-6; the D gene is possibly TRBD1 (5 bases). The CDR3 has 14 residues. V was clipped by 7 bases and J by 5 bases, with 14 bases between them. Germline V gene lookup returns CDR1 MNHNY and CDR2 SVGAGI (reference sequence). The CDR3 DNA reads as TGTGCCAGCACGGACATTCCGCAAAATGAAAAACTGTTTTTT. Translating gives CASTDIPQNEKLFF.

This chain joins TRBV30 and TRBJ2-2; D is undetermined. Germline V CDR1 and CDR2: GTSNPN, SVGIG (reference sequence). Trimming cost V 0 bases and J 0 bases, with 5 bases left between them. The CDR3 has 14 residues. Written as DNA, the CDR3 is TGTGCCTGGAGTGTACGGGCGAACACCGGGGAGCTGTTTTTT. Protein sequence: CAWSVRANTGELFF.

This clone turned up a few times. The gene calls are TRBV12-5 and TRBJ1-1; D gene unclear. V gave up 3 bases and J gave up 1 base, with 6 bases separating them. Germline V CDR1 and CDR2: LGHNT, FRNRAP. This CDR3 has 13 residues. CDR3 in DNA: TGTGCTAGTGGTTTATCCCAGAACACTGAAGCTTTCTTT. Translated, it gives CASGLSQNTEAFF.

The rearrangement joins TRBV18 to TRBJ1-4, with 8 bases identical to TRBD1. J gave up 9 bases and V 0 bases, and 21 bases lay outside the gene matches. Germline V gene data show CDR1 as KGHSH and CDR2 as LQKENI. The CDR3 sequence is 20 residues long. CDR3 protein: CASSPPVGTGGDLGDKKLFF. Here the CDR3 DNA reads TGTGCCAGCTCACCACCCGTCGGAACAGGGGGTGATTTAGGGGACAAAAAACTGTTTTTT.

V usage is TRBV5-4 and J usage is TRBJ1-4; 11 bases fit TRBD1. Germline V gene lookup returns CDR1 SGHNT and CDR2 YYREEE (reference sequence). V lost 4 bases, J lost 1 base, and 6 bases stayed unmatched. CDR3 length: 17 amino acids. The CDR3: CASSHGTGGKTNEKLFF. CDR3 coding DNA: TGTGCCAGCAGCCATGGGACAGGGGGGAAAACTAATGAAAAACTGTTTTTT.

The rearrangement joins TRBV7-9 to TRBJ2-2; D unclear. Germline V gene lookup returns CDR1 SEHNR and CDR2 FQNEAQ (reference sequence). The CDR3 covers 16 residues. V gave up 5 bases and J gave up 4 bases, with 17 bases separating them. The CDR3 protein is CASSPEVAVRTGELFF. Written as DNA, the CDR3 is TGTGCCAGCAGCCCCGAGGTCGCGGTCCGCACCGGGGAGCTGTTTTTT.

This chain joins TRBV27 and TRBJ2-7; 7 bases map to TRBD1. The CDR3 totals 14 residues. V was clipped by 4 bases and J by 0 bases; unmatched bases: 3. Germline V gives CDR1 MNHEY, CDR2 SMNVEV (reference sequence). The CDR3 spells CASSSTGSSYEQYF. In nucleotides, the CDR3 is TGTGCCAGCAGTTCGACAGGGAGCTCCTACGAGCAGTACTTC.

The V call is TRBV4-1, the J call TRBJ2-1; 11 bases map to TRBD2. The germline V gene has CDR1 MGHRA and CDR2 YSYEKL. The CDR3 consists of 15 residues. The J segment lost 4 bases and the V segment lost 4 bases, leaving 3 bases of the junction unmatched. The CDR3 DNA is TGCGCCAGCAGCCGAACTAGCGGGGGATACAATGAGCAGTTCTTC. Residues: CASSRTSGGYNEQFF.

The chain links TRBV9 to TRBJ1-2; D may be TRBD1 (5 bases). With 0 bases removed from V and 8 bases from J, the gap between germline ends came to 20 bases. The CDR3 is 16 residues long. Germline loops: CDR1 SGDLS, CDR2 YYNGEE. CDR3 in amino acids: CASSVATVPTALGYTF. The CDR3 bases are TGTGCCAGCAGCGTAGCGACTGTCCCGACAGCCCTAGGCTACACCTTC. The complete variable domain, with remaining parts taken from reference TRBV9 and TRBJ1-2, reads DSGVTQTPKHLITATGQRVTLRCSPRSGDLSVYWYQQSLDQGLQFLIQYYNGEERAKGNILERFSAQQFPDLHSELNLSSLELGDSALYFCASSVATVPTALGYTFGSGTRLTVV.

This clone was seen once. V gene TRBV6-5 combines with J gene TRBJ1-2; D unclear. This CDR3 comprises 11 residues. Trimming cost V 2 bases and J 9 bases, with 7 bases left between them. The germline V gene encodes CDR1 MNHEY and CDR2 SVGAGI. CDR3 region: CASSYGQSYTF. The CDR3 region has the DNA TGTGCCAGCAGTTACGGCCAAAGCTACACCTTC.

The CDR3 reads CASSFGGQGYEQYF. The DNA of the CDR3 is TGTGCCAGCAGCTTCGGCGGTCAGGGCTACGAGCAGTACTTC. This chain uses TRBV7-3 with TRBJ2-7, with a possible D match to TRBD1 (5 bases). Germline values: CDR1 SGHTA, CDR2 FQGTGA. The CDR3 spans 14 residues. Trimming pared 3 bases from V and 3 bases from J, leaving 12 bases between.